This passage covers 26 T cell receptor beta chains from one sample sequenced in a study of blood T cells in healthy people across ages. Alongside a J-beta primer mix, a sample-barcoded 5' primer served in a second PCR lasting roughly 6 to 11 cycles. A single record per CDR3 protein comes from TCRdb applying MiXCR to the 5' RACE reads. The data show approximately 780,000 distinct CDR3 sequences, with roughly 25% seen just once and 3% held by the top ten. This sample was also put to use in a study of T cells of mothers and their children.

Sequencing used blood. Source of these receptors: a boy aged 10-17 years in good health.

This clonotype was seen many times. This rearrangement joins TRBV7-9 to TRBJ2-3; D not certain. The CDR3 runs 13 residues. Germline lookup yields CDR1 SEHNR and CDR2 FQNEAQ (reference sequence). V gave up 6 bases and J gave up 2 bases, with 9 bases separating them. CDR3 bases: TGTGCCAGCAGTTTGACAATCACAGATACGCAGTATTTT. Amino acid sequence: CASSLTITDTQYF. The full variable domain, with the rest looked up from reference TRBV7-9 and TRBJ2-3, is DTGVSQNPRHKITKRGQNVTFRCDPISEHNRLYWYRQTLGQGPEFLTYFQNEAQLEKSRLLSDRFSAERPKGSFSTLEIQRTEQGDSAMYLCASSLTITDTQYFGPGTRLTVL.

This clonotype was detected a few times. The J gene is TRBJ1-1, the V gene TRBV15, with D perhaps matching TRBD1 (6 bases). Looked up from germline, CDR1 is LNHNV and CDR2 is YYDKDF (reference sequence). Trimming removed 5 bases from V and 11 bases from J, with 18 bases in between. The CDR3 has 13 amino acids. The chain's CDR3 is CATSGTGQIRAFF. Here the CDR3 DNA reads TGTGCCACCAGCGGCACCGGACAGATAAGGGCTTTCTTT. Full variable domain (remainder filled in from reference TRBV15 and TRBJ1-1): DAMVIQNPRYQVTQFGKPVTLSCSQTLNHNVMYWYQQKSSQAPKLLFHYYDKDFNNEADTPDNFQSRRPNTSFCFLDIRSPGLGDTAMYLCATSGTGQIRAFFGQGTRLTVV.

The DNA for the CDR3 is TGTGCCAGCAGTTTCGTAGGGGGCGCCTACAATGAGCAGTTCTTC. Protein: CASSFVGGAYNEQFF. The chain uses TRBV27 and TRBJ2-1; 7 bases align to TRBD1. The V segment lost 3 bases and the J segment 2 bases; nucleotides outside the gene matches: 4. This CDR3 contains 15 residues. The germline CDR1 and CDR2 sequences are MNHEY and SMNVEV (reference sequence).

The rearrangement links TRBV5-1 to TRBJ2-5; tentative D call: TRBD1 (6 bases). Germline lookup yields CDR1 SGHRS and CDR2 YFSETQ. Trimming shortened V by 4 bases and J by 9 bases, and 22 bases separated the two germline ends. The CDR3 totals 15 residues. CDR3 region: CASSTLGTPEGAQYF. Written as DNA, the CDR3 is TGCGCCAGCAGCACCCTTGGGACCCCAGAGGGGGCCCAGTACTTC.

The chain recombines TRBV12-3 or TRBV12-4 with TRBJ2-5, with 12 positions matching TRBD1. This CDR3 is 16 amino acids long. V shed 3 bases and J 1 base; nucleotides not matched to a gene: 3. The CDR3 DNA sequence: TGTGCCAGCAGTTTGGGACAGGGGGCCTTCCAAGAGACCCAGTACTTC. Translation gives CASSLGQGAFQETQYF.

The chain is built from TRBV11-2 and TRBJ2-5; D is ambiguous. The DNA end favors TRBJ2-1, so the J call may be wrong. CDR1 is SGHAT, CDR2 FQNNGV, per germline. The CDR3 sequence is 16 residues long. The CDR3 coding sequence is TGTGCCAGCAGCTTTCCACCGGCGGCGAACTACAATGAGCAGTTCTTC. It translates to CASSFPPAANYNEQFF.

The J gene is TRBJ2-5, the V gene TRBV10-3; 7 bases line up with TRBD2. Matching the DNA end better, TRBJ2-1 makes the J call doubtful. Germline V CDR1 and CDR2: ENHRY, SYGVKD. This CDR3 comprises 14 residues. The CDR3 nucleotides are TGTGCCATTTGGTCCCGCGGGGCGGGGGATGAGCAGTTCTTC. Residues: CAIWSRGAGDEQFF.

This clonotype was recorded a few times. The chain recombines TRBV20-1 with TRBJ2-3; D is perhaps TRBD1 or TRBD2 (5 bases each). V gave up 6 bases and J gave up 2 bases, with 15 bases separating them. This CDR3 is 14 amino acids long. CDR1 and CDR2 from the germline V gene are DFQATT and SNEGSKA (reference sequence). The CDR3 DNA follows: TGCAGTGCCCCAGGGTGGGGGTTCACAGATACGCAGTATTTT. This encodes CSAPGWGFTDTQYF.

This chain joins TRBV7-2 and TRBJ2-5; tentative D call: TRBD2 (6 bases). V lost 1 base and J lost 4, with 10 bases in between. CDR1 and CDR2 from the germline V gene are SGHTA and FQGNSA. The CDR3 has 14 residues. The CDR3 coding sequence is TGTGCCAGCAGCTTAGGGGGGGTTCCAGAGACCCAGTACTTC. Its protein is CASSLGGVPETQYF.

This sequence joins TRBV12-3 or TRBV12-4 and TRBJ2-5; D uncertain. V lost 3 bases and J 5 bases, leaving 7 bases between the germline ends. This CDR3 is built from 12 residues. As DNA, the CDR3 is TGTGCCAGCAGTTTCGTATTCGAGACCCAGTACTTC. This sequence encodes CASSFVFETQYF.

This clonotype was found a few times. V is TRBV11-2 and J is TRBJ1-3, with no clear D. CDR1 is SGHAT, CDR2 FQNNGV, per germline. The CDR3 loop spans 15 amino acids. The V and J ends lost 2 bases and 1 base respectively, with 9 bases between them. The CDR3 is CASSLQPGSGNTIYF. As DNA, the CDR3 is TGTGCCAGCAGCTTACAGCCCGGATCTGGAAACACCATATATTTT.

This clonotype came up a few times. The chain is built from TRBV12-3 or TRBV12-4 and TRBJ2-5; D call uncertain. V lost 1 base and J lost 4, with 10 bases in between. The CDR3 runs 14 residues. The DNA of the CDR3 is TGTGCCAGCAGTTTAGGTCCCGAAAGAGAGACCCAGTACTTC. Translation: CASSLGPERETQYF.

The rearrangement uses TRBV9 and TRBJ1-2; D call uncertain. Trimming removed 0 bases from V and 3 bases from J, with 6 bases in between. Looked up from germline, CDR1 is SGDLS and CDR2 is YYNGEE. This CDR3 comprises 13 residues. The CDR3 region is CASSVEEDYGYTF. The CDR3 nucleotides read TGTGCCAGCAGCGTAGAGGAGGACTATGGCTACACCTTC.

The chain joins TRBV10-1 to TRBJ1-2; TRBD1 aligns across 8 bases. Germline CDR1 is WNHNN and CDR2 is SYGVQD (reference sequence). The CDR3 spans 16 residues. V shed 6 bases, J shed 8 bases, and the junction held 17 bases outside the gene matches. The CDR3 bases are TGCGCCAGCAGGGGGACCCAGGGGGCCACCAAGAGCGGCTACACCTTC. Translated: CASRGTQGATKSGYTF.

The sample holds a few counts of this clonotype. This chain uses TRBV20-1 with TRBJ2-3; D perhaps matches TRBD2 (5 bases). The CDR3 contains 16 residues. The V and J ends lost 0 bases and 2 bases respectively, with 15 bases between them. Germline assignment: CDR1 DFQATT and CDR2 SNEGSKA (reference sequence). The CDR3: CSARDDRGKTTDTQYF. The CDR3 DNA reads TGCAGTGCTAGAGATGACCGGGGTAAGACCACAGATACGCAGTATTTT.

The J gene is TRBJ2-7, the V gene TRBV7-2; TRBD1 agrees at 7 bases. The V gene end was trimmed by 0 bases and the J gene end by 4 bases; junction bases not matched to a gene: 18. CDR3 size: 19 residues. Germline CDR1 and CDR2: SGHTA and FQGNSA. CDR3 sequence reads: CASSLAPLSTGRGAYEQYF. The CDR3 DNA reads TGTGCCAGCAGCTTAGCCCCCCTTTCGACAGGGAGAGGGGCGTACGAGCAGTACTTC.

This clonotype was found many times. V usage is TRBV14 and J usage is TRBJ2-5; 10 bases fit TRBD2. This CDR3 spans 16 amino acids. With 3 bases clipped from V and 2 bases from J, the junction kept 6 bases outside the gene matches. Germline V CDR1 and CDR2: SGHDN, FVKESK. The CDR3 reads CASSQRASGGQETQYF. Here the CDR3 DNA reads TGTGCCAGCAGCCAGAGGGCTAGCGGGGGACAAGAGACCCAGTACTTC.

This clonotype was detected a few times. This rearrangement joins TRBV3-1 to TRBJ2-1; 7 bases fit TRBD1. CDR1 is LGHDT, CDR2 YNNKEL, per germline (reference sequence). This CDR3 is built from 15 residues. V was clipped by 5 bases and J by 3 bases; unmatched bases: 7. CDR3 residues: CASSKRGTDYNEQFF. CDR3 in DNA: TGTGCCAGCAGCAAAAGGGGGACAGACTACAATGAGCAGTTCTTC.

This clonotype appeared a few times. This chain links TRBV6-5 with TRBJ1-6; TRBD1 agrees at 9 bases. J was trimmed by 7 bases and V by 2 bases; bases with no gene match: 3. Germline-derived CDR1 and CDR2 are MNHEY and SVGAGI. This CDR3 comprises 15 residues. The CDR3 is CASSYATGGNSPLHF. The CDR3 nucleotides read TGTGCCAGCAGTTACGCGACAGGGGGAAATTCACCCCTCCACTTT.

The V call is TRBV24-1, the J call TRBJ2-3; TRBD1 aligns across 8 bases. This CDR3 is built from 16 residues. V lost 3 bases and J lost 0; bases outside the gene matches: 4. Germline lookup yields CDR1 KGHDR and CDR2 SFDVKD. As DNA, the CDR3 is TGTGCCACCAGTGATGCCAGGGGGCCGAGCACAGATACGCAGTATTTT. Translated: CATSDARGPSTDTQYF.

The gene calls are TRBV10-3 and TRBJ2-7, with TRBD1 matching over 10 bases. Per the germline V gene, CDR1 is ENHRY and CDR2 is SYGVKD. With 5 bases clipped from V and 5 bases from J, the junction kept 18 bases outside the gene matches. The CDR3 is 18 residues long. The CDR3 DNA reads TGTGCCATCAGTCCATCCGGGACAGGGGTGACTAACCCTCACGAGCAGTACTTC. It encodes CAISPSGTGVTNPHEQYF.

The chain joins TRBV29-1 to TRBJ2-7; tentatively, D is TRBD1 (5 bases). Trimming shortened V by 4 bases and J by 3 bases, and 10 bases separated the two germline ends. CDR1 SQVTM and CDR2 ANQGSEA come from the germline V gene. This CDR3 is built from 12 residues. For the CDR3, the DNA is TGCAGCGTTGTCGACAGACTCTACGAGCAGTACTTC. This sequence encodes CSVVDRLYEQYF.

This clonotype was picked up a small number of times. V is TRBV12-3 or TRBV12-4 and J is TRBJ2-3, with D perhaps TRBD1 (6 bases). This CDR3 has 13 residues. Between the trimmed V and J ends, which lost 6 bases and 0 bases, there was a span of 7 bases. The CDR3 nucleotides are TGTGCCAGCAGAACAGGGAGCACAGATACGCAGTATTTT. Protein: CASRTGSTDTQYF.

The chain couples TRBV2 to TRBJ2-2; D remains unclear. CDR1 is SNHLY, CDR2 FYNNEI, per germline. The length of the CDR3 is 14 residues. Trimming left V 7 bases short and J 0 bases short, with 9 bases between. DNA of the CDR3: TGTGCCAGCATAATGGGGTCGAACACCGGGGAGCTGTTTTTT. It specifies CASIMGSNTGELFF.

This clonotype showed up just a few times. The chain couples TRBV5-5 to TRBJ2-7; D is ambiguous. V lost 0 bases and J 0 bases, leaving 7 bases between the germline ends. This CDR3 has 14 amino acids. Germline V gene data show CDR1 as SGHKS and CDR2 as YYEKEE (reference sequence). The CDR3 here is CASSLAAVSYEQYF. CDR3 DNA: TGTGCCAGCAGCTTGGCCGCCGTCTCCTACGAGCAGTACTTC.

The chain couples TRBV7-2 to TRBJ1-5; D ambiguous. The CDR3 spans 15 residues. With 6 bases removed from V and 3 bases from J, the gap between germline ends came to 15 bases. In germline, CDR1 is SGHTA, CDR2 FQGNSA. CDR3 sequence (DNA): TGTGCCAGCAGTCGTGACGGGAAGAACAATCAGCCCCAGCATTTT. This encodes CASSRDGKNNQPQHF.